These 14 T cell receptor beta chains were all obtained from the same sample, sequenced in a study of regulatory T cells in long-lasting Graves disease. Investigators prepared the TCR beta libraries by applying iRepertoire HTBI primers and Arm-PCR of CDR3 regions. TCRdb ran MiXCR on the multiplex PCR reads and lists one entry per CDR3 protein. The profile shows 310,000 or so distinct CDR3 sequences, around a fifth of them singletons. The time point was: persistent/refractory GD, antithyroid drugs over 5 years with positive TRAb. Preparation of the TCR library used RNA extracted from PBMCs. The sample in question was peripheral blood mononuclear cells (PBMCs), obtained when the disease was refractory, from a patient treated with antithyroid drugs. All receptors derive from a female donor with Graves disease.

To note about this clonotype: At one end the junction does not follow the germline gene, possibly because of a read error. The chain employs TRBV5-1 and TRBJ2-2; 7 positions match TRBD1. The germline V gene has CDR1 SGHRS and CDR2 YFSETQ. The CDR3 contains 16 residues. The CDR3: CASSPSTGRNTGELFF. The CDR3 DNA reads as TGTGCCAGCAGCCCCTCGACAGGGCGGAACACCGGGGAGCTGTTTTTT.

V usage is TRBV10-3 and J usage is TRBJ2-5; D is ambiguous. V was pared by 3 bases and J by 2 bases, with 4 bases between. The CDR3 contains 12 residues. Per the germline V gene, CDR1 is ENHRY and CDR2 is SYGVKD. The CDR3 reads CAISDMQETQYF. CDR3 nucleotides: TGTGCCATCAGTGACATGCAAGAGACCCAGTACTTC.

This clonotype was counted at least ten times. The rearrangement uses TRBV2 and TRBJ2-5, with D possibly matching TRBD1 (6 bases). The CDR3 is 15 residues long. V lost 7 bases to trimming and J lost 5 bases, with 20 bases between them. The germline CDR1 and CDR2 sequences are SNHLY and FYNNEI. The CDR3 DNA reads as TGTGCCAGCACTTCGAGGGGGACAAGGCTGGAGACCCAGTACTTC. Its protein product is CASTSRGTRLETQYF.

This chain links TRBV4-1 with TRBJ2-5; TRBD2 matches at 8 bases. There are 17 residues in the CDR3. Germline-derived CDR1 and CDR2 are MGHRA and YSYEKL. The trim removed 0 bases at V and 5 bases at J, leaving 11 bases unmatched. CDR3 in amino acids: CASSQDFGGGRVETQYF. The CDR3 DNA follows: TGCGCCAGCAGCCAAGATTTCGGGGGGGGCAGGGTGGAGACCCAGTACTTC.

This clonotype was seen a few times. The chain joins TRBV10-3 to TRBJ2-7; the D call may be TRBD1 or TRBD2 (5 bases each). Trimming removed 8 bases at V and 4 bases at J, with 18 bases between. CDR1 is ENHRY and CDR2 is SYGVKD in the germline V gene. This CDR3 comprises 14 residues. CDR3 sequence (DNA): TGTGCCATCCACGGGCCCCGAGAGGGGTACGAGCAGTACTTC. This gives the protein CAIHGPREGYEQYF.

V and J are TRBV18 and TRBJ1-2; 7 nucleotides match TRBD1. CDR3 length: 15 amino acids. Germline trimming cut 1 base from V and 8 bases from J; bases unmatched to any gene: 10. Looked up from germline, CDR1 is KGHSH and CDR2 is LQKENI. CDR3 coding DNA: TGTGCCAGCTCACCACAGTCAGGGGGTCTACAAGGCTACACCTTC. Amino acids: CASSPQSGGLQGYTF. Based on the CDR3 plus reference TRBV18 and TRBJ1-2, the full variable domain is NAGVMQNPRHLVRRRGQEARLRCSPMKGHSHVYWYRQLPEEGLKFMVYLQKENIIDESGMPKERFSAEFPKEGPSILRIQQVVRGDSAAYFCASSPQSGGLQGYTFGSGTRLTVV.

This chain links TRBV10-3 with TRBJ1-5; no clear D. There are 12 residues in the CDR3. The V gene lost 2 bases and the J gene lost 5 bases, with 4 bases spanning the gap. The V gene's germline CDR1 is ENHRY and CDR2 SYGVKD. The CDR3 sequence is CAISEPDQPQHF. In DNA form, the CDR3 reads TGTGCCATCAGTGAGCCTGATCAGCCCCAGCATTTT.

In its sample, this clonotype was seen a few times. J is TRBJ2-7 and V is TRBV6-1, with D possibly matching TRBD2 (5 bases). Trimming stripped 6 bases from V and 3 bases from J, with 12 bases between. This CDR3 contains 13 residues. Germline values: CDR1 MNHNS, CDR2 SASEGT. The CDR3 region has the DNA TGTGCCAGCAGCCTGGACTGGAGCTACGAGCAGTACTTC. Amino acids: CASSLDWSYEQYF.

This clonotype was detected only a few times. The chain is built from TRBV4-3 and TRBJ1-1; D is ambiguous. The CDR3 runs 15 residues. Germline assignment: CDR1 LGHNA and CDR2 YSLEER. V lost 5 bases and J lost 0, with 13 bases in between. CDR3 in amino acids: CASSWSRTMNTEAFF. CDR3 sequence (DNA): TGCGCCAGCAGCTGGAGCAGAACCATGAACACTGAAGCTTTCTTT.

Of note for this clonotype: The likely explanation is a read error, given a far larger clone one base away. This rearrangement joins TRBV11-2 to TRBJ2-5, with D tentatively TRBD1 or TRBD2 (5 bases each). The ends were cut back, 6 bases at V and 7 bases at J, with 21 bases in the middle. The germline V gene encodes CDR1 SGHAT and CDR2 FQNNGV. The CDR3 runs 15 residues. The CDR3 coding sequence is TGTGCCAGCAGTTTGGCGGGTGGGGCCGAAGGGACCCAGTACTTC. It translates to CASSLAGGAEGTQYF. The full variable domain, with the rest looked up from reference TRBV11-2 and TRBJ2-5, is EAGVAQSPRYKIIEKRQSVAFWCNPISGHATLYWYQQILGQGPKLLIQFQNNGVVDDSQLPKDRFSAERLKGVDSTLKIQPAKLEDSAVYLCASSLAGGAEGTQYFGPGTRLLVL.

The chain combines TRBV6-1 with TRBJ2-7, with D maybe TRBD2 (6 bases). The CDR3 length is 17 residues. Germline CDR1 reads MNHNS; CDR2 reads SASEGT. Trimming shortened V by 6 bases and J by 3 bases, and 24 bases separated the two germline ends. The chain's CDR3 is CASSRPLRRGPYYEQYF. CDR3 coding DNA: TGTGCCAGCAGCCGACCCCTACGGAGGGGTCCCTACTACGAGCAGTACTTC.

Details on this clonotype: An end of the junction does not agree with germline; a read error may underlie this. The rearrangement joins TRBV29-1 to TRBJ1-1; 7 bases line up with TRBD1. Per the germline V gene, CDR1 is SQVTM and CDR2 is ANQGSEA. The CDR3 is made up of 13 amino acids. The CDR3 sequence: CSVEGQLKTEAFF. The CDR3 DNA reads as TGCAGCGTTGAGGGACAGCTGAAGACTGAAGCTTTCTTT.

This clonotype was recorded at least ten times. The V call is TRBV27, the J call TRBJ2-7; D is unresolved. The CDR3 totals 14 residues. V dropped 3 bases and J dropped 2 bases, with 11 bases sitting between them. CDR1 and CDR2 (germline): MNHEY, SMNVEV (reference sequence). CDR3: CASSLRKLTYEQYF. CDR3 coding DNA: TGTGCCAGCAGTTTGAGAAAGCTAACCTACGAGCAGTACTTC.

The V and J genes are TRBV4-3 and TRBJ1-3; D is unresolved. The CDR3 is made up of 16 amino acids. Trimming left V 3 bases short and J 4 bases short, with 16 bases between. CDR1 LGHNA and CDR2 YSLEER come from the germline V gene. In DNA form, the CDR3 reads TGCGCCAGCAGCCAGCAGGACGGCGTCTCCGGAAACACCATATATTTT. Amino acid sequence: CASSQQDGVSGNTIYF.